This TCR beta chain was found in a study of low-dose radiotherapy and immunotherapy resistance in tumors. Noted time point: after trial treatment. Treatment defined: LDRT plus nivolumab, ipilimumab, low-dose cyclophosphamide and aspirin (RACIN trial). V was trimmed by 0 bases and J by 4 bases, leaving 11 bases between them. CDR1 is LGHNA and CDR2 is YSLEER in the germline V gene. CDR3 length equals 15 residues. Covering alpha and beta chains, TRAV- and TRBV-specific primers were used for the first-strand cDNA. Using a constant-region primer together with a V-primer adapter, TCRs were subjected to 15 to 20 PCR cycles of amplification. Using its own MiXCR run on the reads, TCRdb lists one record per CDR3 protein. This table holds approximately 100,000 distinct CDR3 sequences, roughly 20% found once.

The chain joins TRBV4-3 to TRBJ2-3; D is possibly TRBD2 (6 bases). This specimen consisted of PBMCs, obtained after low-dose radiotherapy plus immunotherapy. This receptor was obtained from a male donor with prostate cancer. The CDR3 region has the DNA TGCGCCAGCAGCCAAGACAGTACGGGAGCAGATACGCAGTATTTT. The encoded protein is CASSQDSTGADTQYF.